In this sample, the clone carrying this T cell receptor (beta chain) turned up many times. What it recognizes is unknown. This sample was included in a study of Graves' ophthalmopathy and Graves' hyperthyroidism. Study results and caveats: Among thyroid clonotypes expanded above 0.001 frequency, most also appeared in blood.

Germline CDR1 and CDR2: SQVTM and ANQGSEA. Trimming took 6 bases from V and 0 from J, leaving 11 bases between them. This CDR3 spans 13 amino acids. Researchers took RNA transcripts and amplified TCR beta CDR3 regions from them. HTBI primers served in a first-round RT-PCR, which a second-round multiplex PCR followed. TCRdb reprocessed the multiplex PCR reads via MiXCR and lists one record per CDR3 protein. The sample records some 350,000 distinct CDR3 sequences, 15% to 20% being singletons. This receptor was taken from an adult woman with stable Graves' hyperthyroidism. Sequenced material: peripheral blood. The rearrangement joins TRBV29-1 to TRBJ1-2, with D unresolved. The CDR3 protein is CSVERNTNYGYTF. DNA for the CDR3: TGCAGCGTGGAGCGGAATACTAACTATGGCTACACCTTC.